The 32 T cell receptor beta chains listed next were all sequenced from one sample in a study of cytomegalovirus exposure and HLA in healthy donors. In the PCR, 60 Vbeta and 13 Jbeta primers were used. Profiling relied on immunoSEQ multiplex PCR, and the TCRdb table lists in-frame clones only, not all of them. The sample lists roughly 280,000 clones, about 75% occurring once. The specimen sequenced was PBMCs. Receptors were obtained from a female donor in good health and CMV-seronegative.

This chain connects TRBV11-2 to TRBJ2-7; the match to TRBD1 covers 8 bases. CDR3 length: 16 amino acids. The germline gives CDR1 SGHAT, CDR2 FQNNGV. J gave up 2 bases and V 5 bases, and 11 bases lay outside the gene matches. The CDR3: CASSARAPGGPYEQYF. The CDR3, as DNA: TGTGCCAGCAGCGCCCGAGCCCCAGGGGGCCCCTACGAGCAGTACTTC.

In this sample, this clone turned up a few times. The chain combines TRBV4-1 with TRBJ2-3; 9 bases fit TRBD2. With V trimmed by 0 bases and J by 5 bases, 3 bases remained unmatched. CDR1 and CDR2 (germline): MGHRA, YSYEKL. The CDR3 has 15 residues. The CDR3 loop reads CASSQEEAGGDTQYF. DNA of the CDR3: TGCGCCAGCAGCCAAGAGGAAGCGGGAGGAGATACGCAGTATTTT.

The J gene is TRBJ2-7, the V gene TRBV19; tentative D call: TRBD2 (6 bases). V was cut by 4 bases and J by 7 bases, with 17 bases left in between. Germline V gene data show CDR1 as LNHDA and CDR2 as SQIVND (reference sequence). The CDR3 has 14 amino acids. The CDR3 nucleotides read TGTGCCAGTAGTAACAGCGGGCTGGGGAATGAGCAGTACTTC. This encodes CASSNSGLGNEQYF.

About this clone: Compared with germline, one end of the junction differs, possibly owing to a read error. The J gene is TRBJ2-2, the V gene TRBV7-7; a possible D gene is TRBD1 (5 bases). Germline-derived CDR1 and CDR2 are SSHAT and FNYEAQ (reference sequence). The CDR3 runs 15 residues. The CDR3: CASSFKGPNTGELFF. Here the CDR3 DNA reads TGTGCTAGCAGCTTTAAGGGGCCGAACACCGGGGAGCTGTTTTTT. Supplemented by reference TRBV7-7 and TRBJ2-2, the full variable domain reads GAGVSQSPRYKVTKRGQDVTLRCDPISSHATLYWYQQALGQGPEFLTYFNYEAQPDKSGLPSDRFSAERPEGSISTLTIQRTEQRDSAMYRCASSFKGPNTGELFFGEGSRLTVL.

The chain employs TRBV11-2 and TRBJ2-1, with D hard to call. V lost 4 bases, J lost 6 bases, and 16 bases lay in between. The germline V gene encodes CDR1 SGHAT and CDR2 FQNNGV. The CDR3 spans 15 residues. The CDR3 is CASSSRVSKFNEQFF. The CDR3 DNA reads as TGTGCCAGCAGCTCCCGGGTTAGCAAGTTCAATGAGCAGTTCTTC.

This chain links TRBV13 with TRBJ1-2; D remains unclear. The germline CDR1 and CDR2 sequences are PRHDT and FYEKMQ (reference sequence). This CDR3 is built from 15 residues. V lost 7 bases to trimming and J lost 2 bases, with 17 bases between them. The CDR3 loop is CASNEAGIKNYGYTF. In nucleotides, the CDR3 is TGTGCCAGCAACGAAGCGGGGATAAAGAACTATGGCTACACCTTC.

The chain carries TRBV7-7 and TRBJ2-5; the D gene is possibly TRBD1 (6 bases). Trimming stripped 5 bases from V and 2 bases from J, with 9 bases between. Germline V gene sequence: CDR1 SSHAT, CDR2 FNYEAQ (reference sequence). The CDR3 is 13 residues long. This CDR3 is CASSRGQQETQYF. The CDR3 region has the DNA TGTGCCAGCAGCCGAGGACAGCAAGAGACCCAGTACTTC. Using reference TRBV7-7 and TRBJ2-5 for the parts outside the CDR3, the full variable domain is GAGVSQSPRYKVTKRGQDVTLRCDPISSHATLYWYQQALGQGPEFLTYFNYEAQPDKSGLPSDRFSAERPEGSISTLTIQRTEQRDSAMYRCASSRGQQETQYFGPGTRLLVL.

CDR3 protein: CASRRKSTGNRMNTEAFF. CDR3 nucleotide sequence: TGTGCCAGTAGAAGGAAAAGTACAGGAAACAGAATGAACACTGAAGCTTTCTTT. V and J are TRBV19 and TRBJ1-1; a weak D match, TRBD1 (5 bases). The germline CDR1 and CDR2 sequences are LNHDA and SQIVND (reference sequence). V lost 6 bases to trimming and J lost 0 bases, with 23 bases between them. This CDR3 has 18 residues.

The chain employs TRBV27 and TRBJ2-7; TRBD2 matches 7 bases. Germline values: CDR1 MNHEY, CDR2 SMNVEV (reference sequence). With 5 bases clipped from V and 3 bases from J, the junction kept 10 bases outside the gene matches. The CDR3 runs to 15 residues. CDR3 sequence reads: CASSTLGGRGYEQYF. For the CDR3, the DNA is TGTGCCAGCAGTACCCTTGGGGGGAGGGGCTACGAGCAGTACTTC.

J is TRBJ1-2 and V is TRBV28, with a tentative D call TRBD1 (6 bases). The CDR3 spans 13 residues. Trimming stripped 5 bases from V and 2 bases from J, with 9 bases between. Germline V gene lookup returns CDR1 MDHEN and CDR2 SYDVKM. CDR3 sequence: CASSPTGNYGYTF. The CDR3, as DNA: TGTGCCAGCAGTCCTACAGGGAACTATGGCTACACCTTC.

This clone was counted between two and nine times. The gene calls are TRBV7-2 and TRBJ1-4; D gene uncertain. Between the trimmed V and J ends, which lost 1 base and 13 bases, there was a span of 10 bases. CDR3 length: 12 amino acids. Looked up from germline, CDR1 is SGHTA and CDR2 is FQGNSA. CDR3 amino acids: CASSLVGGLLFF. In DNA, the CDR3 is TGTGCCAGCAGCTTAGTGGGCGGGTTACTGTTTTTT.

The V and J genes are TRBV6-5 and TRBJ1-5; no reliable D call. CDR1 is MNHEY, CDR2 SVGAGI, per germline. The length of the CDR3 is 13 residues. Trimming removed 10 bases at V and 6 bases at J, with 16 bases between. CDR3 amino acids: CATHSHTAQPQHF. DNA for the CDR3: TGTGCCACCCACAGTCACACCGCTCAGCCCCAGCATTTT.

The CDR3 region has the DNA TGTGCCAGCAGCCCACGACAGGGCTACTCCTACGAGCAGTACTTC. It encodes CASSPRQGYSYEQYF. V and J are TRBV5-6 and TRBJ2-7; 7 nucleotides agree with TRBD1. The germline V gene encodes CDR1 SGHDT and CDR2 YYEEEE. The V gene end was trimmed by 4 bases and the J gene end by 0 bases; junction bases not matched to a gene: 7. CDR3 size: 15 residues.

The rearrangement joins TRBV7-3 to TRBJ1-1; 7 bases line up with TRBD1. The germline CDR1 and CDR2 sequences are SGHTA and FQGTGA. Trimming at V came to 5 bases and at J to 1 base, leaving 1 base not matched to a gene. The length of the CDR3 is 13 residues. The CDR3 DNA follows: TGTGCCAGCAGCCCAGGGGGGAACACTGAAGCTTTCTTT. Residues: CASSPGGNTEAFF.

The CDR3 nucleotides read TGTGCCAGCTCGATAGGACAGGGTTCCGGGTACGAGCAGTACTTC. This encodes CASSIGQGSGYEQYF. The chain recombines TRBV5-4 with TRBJ2-7; 8 nucleotides line up with TRBD1. The V gene end was trimmed by 7 bases and the J gene end by 4 bases; junction bases not matched to a gene: 13. CDR3 length: 15 residues. Germline V gene lookup returns CDR1 SGHNT and CDR2 YYREEE (reference sequence).

This clone was seen a handful of times. The chain uses TRBV5-6 and TRBJ2-7; D not resolved. Germline V gives CDR1 SGHDT, CDR2 YYEEEE. Trimming left V 1 base short and J 1 base short, with 9 bases between. CDR3 length: 14 amino acids. The CDR3 DNA follows: TGTGCCAGCAGCTTGAAACAGATTTCCTACGAGCAGTACTTC. Its protein product is CASSLKQISYEQYF.

The table lists this clone with a count of one. The chain combines TRBV6-5 with TRBJ2-3; TRBD1 matches 7 bases. The CDR3 consists of 14 residues. The J segment lost 1 base and the V segment lost 5 bases, leaving 3 bases of the junction unmatched. The germline V gene has CDR1 MNHEY and CDR2 SVGAGI. As DNA, the CDR3 is TGTGCCAGCAGTCACGACAGGGGCACAGATACGCAGTATTTT. Its protein product is CASSHDRGTDTQYF.

The rearrangement joins TRBV15 to TRBJ1-5, with D possibly matching TRBD1 (6 bases). Germline loops: CDR1 LNHNV, CDR2 YYDKDF (reference sequence). The germline V and J ends were trimmed by 1 base and 0 bases, with 10 bases remaining between them. This CDR3 contains 16 residues. DNA of the CDR3: TGTGCCACCAGCAGAGTAGGGGGAGATAGCAATCAGCCCCAGCATTTT. This gives the protein CATSRVGGDSNQPQHF.

This clone turned up a few times. CDR3 residues: CASRNREGSGQPQHF. In DNA form, the CDR3 reads TGTGCCAGCAGAAACCGAGAAGGGAGTGGTCAGCCCCAGCATTTT. J is TRBJ1-5 and V is TRBV2, with D unclear. Germline CDR1 reads SNHLY; CDR2 reads FYNNEI. V was shortened by 6 bases and J by 6 bases, with 18 bases between the two germline ends. This CDR3 is built from 15 residues.

This clone was counted only a few times. In DNA, the CDR3 is TGTGCCAGCAGCCAACGCTCCCCCACTAGCGGGGGAACCTACGAGCAGTACTTC. This sequence encodes CASSQRSPTSGGTYEQYF. The chain is built from TRBV4-2 and TRBJ2-7; 11 nucleotides align to TRBD2. The CDR3 consists of 18 residues. The junction had 11 bases not matched to a gene; V was cut back by 2 bases and J by 2 bases. Germline loops: CDR1 LGHNA, CDR2 YNFKEQ.

The V call is TRBV7-3, the J call TRBJ2-2, with a possible D match to TRBD1 (5 bases). This CDR3 has 14 residues. Trimming shortened V by 4 bases and J by 4 bases, and 10 bases separated the two germline ends. Germline CDR1 reads SGHTA; CDR2 reads FQGTGA. CDR3 coding DNA: TGTGCCAGCAGCTCCGACAGTACCACCGGGGAGCTGTTTTTT. Its translation is CASSSDSTTGELFF.

The chain couples TRBV19 to TRBJ1-4; the match to TRBD1 covers 7 bases. V dropped 4 bases and J dropped 0; count of bases not matched to a gene: 5. Germline values: CDR1 LNHDA, CDR2 SQIVND (reference sequence). The CDR3 length is 16 residues. The CDR3 here is CASSTGQTATNEKLFF. As DNA, the CDR3 is TGTGCCAGTAGTACGGGACAGACTGCAACTAATGAAAAACTGTTTTTT. The variable domain in full, with the rest retrieved from reference TRBV19 and TRBJ1-4, is DGGITQSPKYLFRKEGQNVTLSCEQNLNHDAMYWYRQDPGQGLRLIYYSQIVNDFQKGDIAEGYSVSREKKESFPLTVTSAQKNPTAFYLCASSTGQTATNEKLFFGSGTQLSVL.

This chain connects TRBV6-5 to TRBJ2-3; TRBD1 matches at 7 bases. The CDR3 consists of 15 residues. With 2 bases clipped from V and 2 bases from J, the junction kept 4 bases outside the gene matches. The germline CDR1 and CDR2 sequences are MNHEY and SVGAGI. The CDR3 is CASSYGDRVTDTQYF. CDR3 in DNA: TGTGCCAGCAGTTACGGCGACAGGGTCACAGATACGCAGTATTTT.

V usage is TRBV7-9 and J usage is TRBJ2-7; D perhaps matches TRBD1 (6 bases). V was shortened by 5 bases and J by 2 bases, with 10 bases between the two germline ends. This CDR3 has 13 amino acids. The germline V gene encodes CDR1 SEHNR and CDR2 FQNEAQ (reference sequence). The CDR3 region is CASSVDSPYEQYF. CDR3 DNA: TGTGCCAGCAGCGTGGACAGTCCCTACGAGCAGTACTTC.

This clone showed up just a few times. This chain links TRBV7-9 with TRBJ2-3, with D perhaps matching TRBD1 (6 bases). V lost 7 bases and J 0 bases, leaving 14 bases between the germline ends. This CDR3 is built from 15 residues. The germline V gene encodes CDR1 SEHNR and CDR2 FQNEAQ (reference sequence). The CDR3 DNA is TGTGCCAGCACCACCGGGACATCAAGCACAGATACGCAGTATTTT. Translated: CASTTGTSSTDTQYF.

The chain uses TRBV5-1 and TRBJ2-5, with no clear D. The CDR3 is made up of 12 amino acids. Trimming pared 6 bases from V and 0 bases from J, leaving 6 bases between. Looked up from germline, CDR1 is SGHRS and CDR2 is YFSETQ. The CDR3 region has the DNA TGCGCCAGCACAGTGGACCAAGAGACCCAGTACTTC. Translating gives CASTVDQETQYF.

This chain uses TRBV15 with TRBJ1-4, with no clear D. The CDR3 sequence is 15 residues long. The V and J ends lost 5 bases and 8 bases respectively, with 18 bases between them. Germline loops: CDR1 LNHNV, CDR2 YYDKDF (reference sequence). The CDR3 coding sequence is TGTGCCACCAGCTTCCGGCGGAGGGAAGGAGAAAAACTGTTTTTT. As protein: CATSFRRREGEKLFF.

The chain joins TRBV30 to TRBJ2-3, with 13 bases identical to TRBD2. Germline assignment: CDR1 GTSNPN and CDR2 SVGIG (reference sequence). Trimming at V came to 3 bases and at J to 8 bases, leaving 8 bases not matched to a gene. The CDR3 runs to 15 residues. The CDR3 DNA sequence: TGTGCCTGGAGGAAACTAGCGGGAGGGCCGGGTACGCAGTATTTT. This encodes CAWRKLAGGPGTQYF.

The chain employs TRBV11-2 and TRBJ2-1, with a tentative D call TRBD2 (5 bases). The CDR3 runs to 14 residues. Trimming shortened V by 5 bases and J by 8 bases, and 16 bases separated the two germline ends. Per the germline V gene, CDR1 is SGHAT and CDR2 is FQNNGV. In DNA, the CDR3 is TGTGCCAGCAGCCCTCGTCTAGGAGGTTATGAGCAGTTCTTC. This sequence encodes CASSPRLGGYEQFF.

This chain joins TRBV11-3 and TRBJ1-2, with 8 bases aligning to TRBD1. Germline CDR1 reads SGHNT; CDR2 reads YENEEA. The CDR3 runs 14 residues. Trimming cost V 5 bases and J 3 bases; bases outside gene matches: 5. CDR3 loop: CASSTQGQDYGYTF. CDR3 DNA: TGTGCCAGCAGCACCCAGGGACAGGACTATGGCTACACCTTC.

J is TRBJ1-1 and V is TRBV6-5, with 9 bases lining up with TRBD1. Trimming took 2 bases from V and 4 from J; bases not matched to a gene: 5. Germline CDR1 MNHEY, CDR2 SVGAGI. The CDR3 is 15 amino acids. The DNA of the CDR3 is TGTGCCAGCAGTTACCGGACAGGGGCGAGCACTGAAGCTTTCTTT. Translation: CASSYRTGASTEAFF.

This rearrangement joins TRBV11-1 to TRBJ2-3; TRBD2 agrees at 10 bases. This CDR3 has 15 residues. The V segment lost 5 bases and the J segment 4 bases; nucleotides outside the gene matches: 6. Looked up from germline, CDR1 is SGHAT and CDR2 is FQDESV (reference sequence). The DNA for the CDR3 is TGTGCCAGCAGCCCGACTAGCGGGTTTGCAGATACGCAGTATTTT. It codes for CASSPTSGFADTQYF.